This entry concerns a single T cell receptor (beta chain). This entry belongs to a study of blood T cell repertoires in COVID-19. Study background: COVID-19 samples, acute and convalescent, were from the United States, Italy and Spain. From T cells, B-cell-depleted T cells, or PBMCs came the material, which was cDNA or gDNA.

Participant age was about 18 to 89 years, and participants resided in approximately 25 US areas. Repertoires were generated with immunoSEQ multiplex PCR, while TCRdb's copy carries only in-frame clones and drops some. The sample includes approximately 150,000 clones, roughly 80% of them seen just once. This CDR3 contains 16 residues. CDR1 MGHDK and CDR2 SYGVNS come from the germline V gene. Germline trimming cut 5 bases from V and 0 bases from J; bases unmatched to any gene: 7. Sequenced: PBMCs or T cells enriched from blood (not recorded which). This sequence was found in a man in his forties or fifties with acute COVID-19. V usage is TRBV25-1 and J usage is TRBJ1-3; 7 nucleotides match TRBD1. CDR3 coding DNA: TGTGCCAGCAGTTTCCTCTGGGACAGCTCTGGAAACACCATATATTTT. Translation: CASSFLWDSSGNTIYF.